This TCR beta chain was found in a study of T cell responses to AZD1222 COVID-19 vaccine. The table came from immunoSEQ multiplex PCR; TCRdb's copy has only in-frame clones and leaves some out. The sample has over 150,000 clones, about nine tenths seen once. About this clone: Its antigen is currently unknown.

CDR1 is ENHRY and CDR2 is SYGVKD in the germline V gene. The CDR3 totals 14 residues. The V and J ends lost 5 bases and 8 bases respectively, with 16 bases between them. Whole-study results and caveats: There were repertoire samples only from the period after the peak T cell response. Spike-wide coverage was observed for vaccine-associated CD4 TCRs, with dominant responses at 160-218 and 743-854. Baseline antibody screening turned up just six or seven seropositive AZD1222 recipients.

The rearrangement joins TRBV10-3 to TRBJ1-3; D ambiguous. Sequenced material: peripheral blood, taken on day 0 of AZD1222 vaccination. The sequence was obtained from an adult in good health. The CDR3, as DNA: TGTGCCATCAGTCGAGATTTGGGAGGACACACCATATATTTT. Its translation: CAISRDLGGHTIYF.